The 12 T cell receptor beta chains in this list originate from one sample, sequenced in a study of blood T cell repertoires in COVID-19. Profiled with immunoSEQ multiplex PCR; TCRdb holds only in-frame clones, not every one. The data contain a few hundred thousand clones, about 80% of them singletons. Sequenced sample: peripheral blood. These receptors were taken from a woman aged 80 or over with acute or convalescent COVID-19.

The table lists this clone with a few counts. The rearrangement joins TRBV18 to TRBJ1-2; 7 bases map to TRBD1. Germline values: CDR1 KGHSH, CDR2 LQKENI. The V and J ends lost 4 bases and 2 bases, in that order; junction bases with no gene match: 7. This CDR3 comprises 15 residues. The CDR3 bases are TGTGCCAGCTCACTAGGACAGGTGGGCAACTATGGCTACACCTTC. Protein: CASSLGQVGNYGYTF.

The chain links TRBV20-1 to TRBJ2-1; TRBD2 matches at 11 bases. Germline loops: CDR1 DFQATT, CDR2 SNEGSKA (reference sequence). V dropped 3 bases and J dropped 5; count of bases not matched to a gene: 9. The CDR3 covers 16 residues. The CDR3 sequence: CSASPKTSGVNNEQFF. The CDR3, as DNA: TGCAGTGCTAGTCCCAAGACTAGCGGGGTCAACAATGAGCAGTTCTTC.

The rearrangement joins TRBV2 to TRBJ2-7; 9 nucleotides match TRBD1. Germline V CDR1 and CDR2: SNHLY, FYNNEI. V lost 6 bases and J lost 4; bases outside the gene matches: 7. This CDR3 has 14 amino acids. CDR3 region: CASSQEQGAYEQYF. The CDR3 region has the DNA TGTGCCAGCAGCCAGGAACAGGGGGCTTACGAGCAGTACTTC.

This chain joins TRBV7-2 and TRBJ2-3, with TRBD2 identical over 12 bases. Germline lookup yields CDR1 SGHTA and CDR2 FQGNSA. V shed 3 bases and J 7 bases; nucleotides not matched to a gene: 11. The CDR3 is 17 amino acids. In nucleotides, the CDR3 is TGTGCCAGCAGCTTCGGGGCTAGCGGGGGGGCCAGGAATACGCAGTATTTT. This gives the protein CASSFGASGGARNTQYF.

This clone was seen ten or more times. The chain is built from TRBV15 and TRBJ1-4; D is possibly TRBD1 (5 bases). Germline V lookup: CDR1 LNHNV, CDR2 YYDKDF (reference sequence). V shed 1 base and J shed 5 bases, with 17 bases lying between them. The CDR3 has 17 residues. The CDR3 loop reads CATSRGGWRLSNEKLFF. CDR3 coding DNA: TGTGCCACCAGCAGAGGGGGCTGGCGACTCAGCAATGAAAAACTGTTTTTT.

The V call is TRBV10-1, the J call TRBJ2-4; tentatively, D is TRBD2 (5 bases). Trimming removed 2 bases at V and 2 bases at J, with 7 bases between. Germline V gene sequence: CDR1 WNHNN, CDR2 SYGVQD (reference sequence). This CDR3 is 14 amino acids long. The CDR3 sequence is CASSESGPKNIQYF. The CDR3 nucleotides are TGCGCCAGCAGTGAGAGCGGTCCCAAAAACATTCAGTACTTC.

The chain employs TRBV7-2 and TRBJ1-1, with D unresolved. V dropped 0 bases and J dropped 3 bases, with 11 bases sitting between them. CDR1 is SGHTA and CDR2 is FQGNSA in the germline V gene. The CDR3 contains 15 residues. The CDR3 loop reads CASSLASGGYTEAFF. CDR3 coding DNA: TGTGCCAGCAGCTTAGCCTCGGGAGGGTACACTGAAGCTTTCTTT.

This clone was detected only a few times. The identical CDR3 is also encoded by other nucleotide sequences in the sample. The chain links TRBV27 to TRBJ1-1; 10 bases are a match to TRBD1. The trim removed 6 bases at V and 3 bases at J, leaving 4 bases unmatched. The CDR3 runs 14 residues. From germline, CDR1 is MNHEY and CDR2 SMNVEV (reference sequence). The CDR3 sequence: CASRTGGRDTEAFF. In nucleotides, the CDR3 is TGTGCCAGCAGGACAGGGGGCCGGGACACTGAAGCTTTCTTT.

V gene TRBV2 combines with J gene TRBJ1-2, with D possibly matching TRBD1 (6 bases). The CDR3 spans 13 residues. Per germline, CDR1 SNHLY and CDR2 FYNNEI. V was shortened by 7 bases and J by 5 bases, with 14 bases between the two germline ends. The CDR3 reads CASTNWGQYGYTF. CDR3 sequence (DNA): TGTGCCAGCACGAACTGGGGGCAGTATGGCTACACCTTC.

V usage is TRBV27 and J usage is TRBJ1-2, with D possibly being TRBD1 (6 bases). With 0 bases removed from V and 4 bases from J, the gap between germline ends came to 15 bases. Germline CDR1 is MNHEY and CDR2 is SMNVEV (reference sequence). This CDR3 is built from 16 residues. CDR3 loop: CASSLSGQGSIYGYTF. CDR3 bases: TGTGCCAGCAGTTTATCCGGGCAGGGGTCTATCTATGGCTACACCTTC.

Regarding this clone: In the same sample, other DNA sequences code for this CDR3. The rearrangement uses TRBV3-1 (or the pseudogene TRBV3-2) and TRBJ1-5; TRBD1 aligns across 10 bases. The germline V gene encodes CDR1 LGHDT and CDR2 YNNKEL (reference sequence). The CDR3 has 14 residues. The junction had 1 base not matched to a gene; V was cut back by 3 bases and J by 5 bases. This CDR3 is CASSQGTGDQPQHF. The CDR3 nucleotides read TGTGCCAGCAGCCAGGGGACAGGGGATCAGCCCCAGCATTTT.

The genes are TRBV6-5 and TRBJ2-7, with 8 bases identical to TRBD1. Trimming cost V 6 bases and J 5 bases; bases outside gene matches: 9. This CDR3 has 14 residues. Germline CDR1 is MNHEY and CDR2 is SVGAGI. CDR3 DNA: TGTGCCAGCAGACCGGGACAGGACATCAACGAGCAGTACTTC. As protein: CASRPGQDINEQYF.